These T cell receptor beta chains were read from a single sample in a study of blood T cell repertoires in COVID-19. Repertoires were generated with immunoSEQ multiplex PCR, while TCRdb's copy carries only in-frame clones and drops some. Altogether approximately 110,000 clones are present, 81% being singletons, with the ten largest covering roughly two fifths. Material for sequencing was peripheral blood. The source of these receptors is a man older than 75 with acute or convalescent COVID-19. The CDR3 runs from the conserved cysteine through the conserved F or W. D genes are given only for firm matches. The size entry is marked missing in some rows and otherwise reads once, few, many or a size class.

v_call	clone_size	d_call	j_call	cdr3_aa	cdr3_nt
TRBV5-1	.	.	TRBJ1-3	CASSSTGNTIYF	TGCGCCAGCAGCTCTACCGGGAACACCATATATTTT
TRBV28	.	.	TRBJ2-7	CASSPLRPGNRAHEQYF	TGTGCCAGCAGTCCCTTACGACCGGGAAATAGAGCCCACGAGCAGTACTTC
TRBV5-1	.	.	TRBJ2-7	CASSLPTTYEQYF	TGCGCCAGCAGCTTACCGACAACCTACGAGCAGTACTTC
TRBV5-1	.	.	TRBJ2-5	CASSLQGWKGQETQYF	TGCGCCAGCAGCTTACAGGGATGGAAGGGTCAAGAGACCCAGTACTTC
TRBV19	.	TRBD1	TRBJ2-1	CASSTTGTGKRGEQFF	TGTGCCAGTAGTACAACCGGGACAGGGAAAAGAGGGGAGCAGTTCTTC
TRBV6-6	once	.	TRBJ1-5	CASRVQGYNQPQHF	TGTGCCAGCAGGGTTCAGGGGTACAATCAGCCCCAGCATTTT
TRBV5-1	.	TRBD1	TRBJ2-2	CASSLDREAGELFF	TGCGCCAGCAGCCTCGACAGGGAAGCCGGGGAGCTGTTTTTT
TRBV12-5	.	TRBD1	TRBJ2-7	CASGSRTGKEEQYF	TGTGCTAGTGGTTCTAGGACAGGGAAAGAAGAGCAGTACTTC
TRBV7-2	.	.	TRBJ1-1	CASSAGEAFF	TGTGCCAGCAGCGCGGGTGAAGCTTTCTTT
TRBV24-1	.	.	TRBJ1-2	CATSDRDRYNYGYTF	TGTGCCACCAGTGACCGTGACAGATATAACTATGGCTACACCTTC
TRBV5-1	.	.	TRBJ2-1	CASSIAGQSYNEQFF	TGCGCCAGCAGCATCGCAGGGCAATCCTACAATGAGCAGTTCTTC
TRBV7-9	many	.	TRBJ1-1	CASSPRQTNTEAFF	TGTGCCAGCAGCCCCCGACAGACGAACACTGAAGCTTTCTTT
TRBV29-1	.	TRBD1	TRBJ1-2	CSASDREYGYTF	TGCAGCGCTAGCGACAGGGAGTATGGCTACACCTTC